The T cell receptor beta chain under discussion was sequenced for a study of T-cell memory formation after mild COVID-19. Turning to this clonotype: Since a much larger clone is just one base distant, this may be a read error.

TCRdb reanalysed the 5' RACE reads using MiXCR and keeps one entry per CDR3 protein. Here the sample spans almost 35,000 distinct CDR3 sequences, around 7.7% being singletons. The specimen sequenced was PBMCs or a T cell subset sorted from them (not recorded which). The TCR comes from a man in his late teens or twenties who had mild COVID-19 (a few samples of this study predate the infection). Cell type and time point are not known.

The CDR3 DNA sequence: TGTGCCAGCAGCCAAGTCGCGGAAGTTTATGGCCACACCTTC. It codes for CASSQVAEVYGHTF. The V and J genes are TRBV4-2 and TRBJ1-2, with unresolved D. CDR1 is LGHNA and CDR2 is YNFKEQ in the germline V gene. CDR3 length: 14 residues.